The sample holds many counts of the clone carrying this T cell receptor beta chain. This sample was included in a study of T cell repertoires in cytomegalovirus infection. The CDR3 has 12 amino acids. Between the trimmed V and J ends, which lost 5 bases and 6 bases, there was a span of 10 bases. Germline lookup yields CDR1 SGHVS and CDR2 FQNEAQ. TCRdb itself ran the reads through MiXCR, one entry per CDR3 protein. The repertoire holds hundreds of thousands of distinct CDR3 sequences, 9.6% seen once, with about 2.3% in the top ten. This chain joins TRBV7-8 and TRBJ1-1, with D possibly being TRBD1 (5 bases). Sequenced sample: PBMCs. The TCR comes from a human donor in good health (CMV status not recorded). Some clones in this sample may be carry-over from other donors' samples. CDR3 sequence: CASSNEGPEAFF. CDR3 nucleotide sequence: TGTGCCAGCAGCAACGAGGGACCTGAAGCTTTCTTT.